The 29 T cell receptor beta chains presented below share a single source sample, sequenced in a study of T cells in Graves' hyperthyroidism and ophthalmopathy. It was RNA transcripts that yielded the amplified TCR beta CDR3 regions. HTBI primers were employed in a first-round RT-PCR of the TCR CDR3. TCRdb reanalysed the multiplex PCR reads using MiXCR and keeps one entry per CDR3 protein. The repertoire holds 350,000 or so distinct CDR3 sequences, with approximately 22% as singletons. Sequencing was carried out using blood. These receptors all stem from a woman aged 50 to 60 with Graves' hyperthyroidism.

Points on this clonotype: This sequence may be a read error, since a much larger clone differs from it by one base. The CDR3 DNA reads TGTGCCAGCAGTTACAAGGGCAATCAGCCCCAGCATTTT. This gives the protein CASSYKGNQPQHF. The rearrangement joins TRBV7-6 to TRBJ1-5, with D unresolved. The germline V gene encodes CDR1 SGHVS and CDR2 FNYEAQ. The CDR3 is made up of 13 amino acids. V lost 6 bases and J 2 bases, leaving 8 bases between the germline ends.

This clonotype was counted at least ten times. This chain joins TRBV6-1 and TRBJ2-5; 8 positions match TRBD1. With V trimmed by 5 bases and J by 2 bases, 7 bases remained unmatched. The CDR3 sequence is 15 residues long. Germline loops: CDR1 MNHNS, CDR2 SASEGT. In DNA, the CDR3 is TGTGCCAGCAGTCCAGGGACAGGTAGACAAGAGACCCAGTACTTC. It encodes CASSPGTGRQETQYF.

This clonotype was observed many times. J is TRBJ2-3 and V is TRBV24-1, with 10 nucleotides matching TRBD1. This CDR3 region has 17 residues. Germline V gene sequence: CDR1 KGHDR, CDR2 SFDVKD. Trimming at V came to 4 bases and at J to 3 bases, leaving 9 bases not matched to a gene. The DNA of the CDR3 is TGTGCCACCAGTGACAAACCCCGGGACAGGGGTACAGATACGCAGTATTTT. This codes for CATSDKPRDRGTDTQYF.

This clonotype was observed a handful of times. The rearrangement links TRBV6-1 to TRBJ2-3; tentative D call: TRBD2 (5 bases). Trimming stripped 8 bases from V and 4 bases from J, with 16 bases between. The V gene's germline CDR1 is MNHNS and CDR2 SASEGT. The CDR3 totals 14 residues. Written as DNA, the CDR3 is TGTGCCAGCTCCTATGGGAGTGGTGCAGATACGCAGTATTTT. It codes for CASSYGSGADTQYF.

The chain combines TRBV4-1 with TRBJ1-1; D uncertain. V shed 0 bases and J shed 5 bases, with 7 bases lying between them. The CDR3 consists of 13 residues. Germline CDR1 reads MGHRA; CDR2 reads YSYEKL. CDR3 sequence reads: CASSQDAGTEAFF. The CDR3 DNA reads as TGCGCCAGCAGCCAAGATGCTGGGACTGAAGCTTTCTTT.

The chain combines TRBV7-2 with TRBJ2-1; 7 bases agree with TRBD1. Germline V gives CDR1 SGHTA, CDR2 FQGNSA. Trimming cost V 6 bases and J 0 bases; bases outside gene matches: 5. This CDR3 comprises 15 residues. The CDR3 loop is CASRLQGSSYNEQFF. The DNA of the CDR3 is TGTGCCAGCAGACTACAGGGGAGCTCCTACAATGAGCAGTTCTTC.

There are many counts of this clonotype. The V gene is TRBV12-3 or TRBV12-4, the J gene TRBJ2-7, with no clear D. This CDR3 spans 13 amino acids. The V gene lost 6 bases and the J gene lost 0 bases, with 9 bases spanning the gap. DNA for the CDR3: TGTGCCAGCAGCACGCGGCGCTCCTACGAGCAGTACTTC. It specifies CASSTRRSYEQYF.

To note about this clonotype: This could be a read error, since a much larger clone is one nucleotide away. The chain recombines TRBV7-9 with TRBJ2-7; the match to TRBD2 covers 12 bases. CDR1 is SEHNR, CDR2 FQNEAQ, per germline (reference sequence). The CDR3 contains 14 residues. The chain's CDR3 is CASSSLAGGYEEYF. The CDR3 DNA reads as TGTGCCAGCAGCTCCCTAGCGGGGGGGTACGAGGAGTACTTC.

This chain joins TRBV19 and TRBJ2-1; D is possibly TRBD2 (7 bases). Germline V gene sequence: CDR1 LNHDA, CDR2 SQIVND (reference sequence). The V gene lost 6 bases and the J gene lost 5 bases, with 14 bases spanning the gap. This CDR3 comprises 14 residues. The DNA of the CDR3 is TGTGCCAGTAGCCCCCAGGGGAGGGACAATGAGCAGTTCTTC. Its protein product is CASSPQGRDNEQFF.

This clonotype was seen a single time. The gene calls are TRBV10-2 and TRBJ1-6; possibly TRBD1 for D (5 bases). V was clipped by 6 bases and J by 8 bases, with 17 bases between them. Germline assignment: CDR1 WSHSY and CDR2 SAAADI. CDR3 length: 15 amino acids. CDR3 amino acids: CASRLGVWIDSPLHF. The CDR3 coding sequence is TGCGCCAGCAGGCTAGGGGTGTGGATTGATTCACCCCTCCACTTT.

This clonotype has ten or more counts. The chain is built from TRBV6-2 or TRBV6-3 and TRBJ1-5; 10 nucleotides line up with TRBD1. The germline V gene has CDR1 MNHEY and CDR2 SVGEGT. Losses at the gene ends were 6 bases for V and 3 bases for J; bases not matched to a gene: 5. This CDR3 has 15 amino acids. The CDR3 sequence: CASSPDRGFNQPQHF. CDR3 nucleotide sequence: TGTGCCAGCAGCCCGGACAGGGGGTTCAATCAGCCCCAGCATTTT.

At least ten counts were recorded for this clonotype. This chain joins TRBV2 and TRBJ2-1, with 8 positions matching TRBD2. The germline V gene encodes CDR1 SNHLY and CDR2 FYNNEI. With 5 bases clipped from V and 9 bases from J, the junction kept 6 bases outside the gene matches. The CDR3 extends over 13 amino acids. The CDR3 sequence is CASSLTSGGEQFF. Here the CDR3 DNA reads TGTGCCAGCAGTCTAACAAGCGGGGGTGAGCAGTTCTTC. Supplemented by reference TRBV2 and TRBJ2-1, the full variable domain reads EPEVTQTPSHQVTQMGQEVILRCVPISNHLYFYWYRQILGQKVEFLVSFYNNEISEKSEIFDDQFSVERPDGSNFTLKIRSTKLEDSAMYFCASSLTSGGEQFFGPGTRLTVL.

This clonotype was found once. The chain links TRBV11-2 to TRBJ2-1, with 10 bases that match TRBD2. The V and J ends lost 6 bases and 0 bases, in that order; junction bases with no gene match: 5. This CDR3 contains 16 residues. Germline CDR1 reads SGHAT; CDR2 reads FQNNGV. The CDR3 spells CASRRSSGSSYNEQFF. Written as DNA, the CDR3 is TGTGCCAGCAGAAGATCTAGCGGGAGCTCCTACAATGAGCAGTTCTTC.

This clonotype has a count of ten or more. This chain uses TRBV11-2 with TRBJ2-7; unclear D gene. CDR1 is SGHAT, CDR2 FQNNGV, per germline. The V end lost 1 base, the J end lost 1 base, and 5 bases lay between the germline ends. This CDR3 has 13 amino acids. Written as DNA, the CDR3 is TGTGCCAGCAGCTTAGCCCAGTCCTACGAGCAGTACTTC. Encoded protein: CASSLAQSYEQYF. Together with reference TRBV11-2 and TRBJ2-7, the CDR3 gives the full variable domain: EAGVAQSPRYKIIEKRQSVAFWCNPISGHATLYWYQQILGQGPKLLIQFQNNGVVDDSQLPKDRFSAERLKGVDSTLKIQPAKLEDSAVYLCASSLAQSYEQYFGPGTRLTVT.

Many counts were recorded for this clonotype. CDR3 loop: CASSDKNNEQFF. DNA of the CDR3: TGTGCCAGCAGCGACAAAAACAATGAGCAGTTCTTC. The chain has TRBV28 and TRBJ2-1; no clear D gene. The CDR3 sequence is 12 residues long. V was clipped by 6 bases and J by 5 bases, with 8 bases between them. The germline gives CDR1 MDHEN, CDR2 SYDVKM.

This clonotype was counted only a few times. The gene calls are TRBV6-1 and TRBJ2-7; 13 nucleotides line up with TRBD2. Germline V gene sequence: CDR1 MNHNS, CDR2 SASEGT. This CDR3 spans 16 amino acids. J was trimmed by 2 bases and V by 5 bases; bases with no gene match: 6. The CDR3 is CASSLPGLAGAYEQYF. The CDR3 DNA is TGTGCCAGCAGTCTCCCCGGACTAGCGGGGGCCTACGAGCAGTACTTC.

Turning to this clonotype: Germline is not matched at one junction end, which may reflect a read error. The chain couples TRBV27 to TRBJ2-1; perhaps D is TRBD1 or TRBD2 (5 bases each). This CDR3 comprises 16 residues. From germline, CDR1 is MNHEY and CDR2 SMNVEV (reference sequence). The CDR3 region has the DNA TGTGCCAGCAGTTTTATACGGGGCGATTTCTACAATGAGCAGTCCTTC. Residues: CASSFIRGDFYNEQSF.

V is TRBV4-1 and J is TRBJ2-3; the match to TRBD2 covers 10 bases. This CDR3 comprises 14 residues. CDR1 and CDR2 (germline): MGHRA, YSYEKL. Trimming at V came to 6 bases and at J to 3 bases, leaving 3 bases not matched to a gene. The CDR3 here is CASRLGLATDTQYF. Here the CDR3 DNA reads TGCGCCAGCAGGCTGGGACTAGCGACAGATACGCAGTATTTT.

CDR3 region: CASTMTVHYGYTF. For the CDR3, the DNA is TGTGCCAGCACCATGACCGTTCACTATGGCTACACCTTC. The rearrangement uses TRBV12-3 or TRBV12-4 and TRBJ1-2; no clear D gene. The CDR3 runs 13 residues. The germline V and J ends were trimmed by 7 bases and 3 bases, with 12 bases remaining between them.

The genes are TRBV19 and TRBJ1-2; D remains ambiguous. CDR1 LNHDA and CDR2 SQIVND come from the germline V gene (reference sequence). The CDR3 consists of 14 residues. V was trimmed by 3 bases and J by 4 bases, leaving 12 bases between them. The CDR3 region is CASSIPGGGYGYTF. The CDR3 bases are TGTGCCAGTAGTATTCCGGGCGGAGGCTATGGCTACACCTTC.

In its sample, this clonotype was seen a few times. The chain has TRBV20-1 and TRBJ2-7; 9 nucleotides match TRBD2. V shed 6 bases and J 1 base; nucleotides not matched to a gene: 7. This CDR3 region has 14 residues. Germline CDR1 DFQATT, CDR2 SNEGSKA (reference sequence). The CDR3 is CSAGESGRSYEQYF. The DNA of the CDR3 is TGCAGTGCCGGAGAGAGCGGGAGGTCCTACGAGCAGTACTTC.

The chain combines TRBV7-3 with TRBJ2-3; TRBD2 matches 9 bases. Germline lookup yields CDR1 SGHTA and CDR2 FQGTGA. The CDR3 consists of 15 residues. V lost 5 bases and J lost 6; bases outside the gene matches: 9. The CDR3 spells CASSPRGLAGDTQYF. In DNA form, the CDR3 reads TGTGCCAGCAGCCCCAGGGGACTAGCAGGTGATACGCAGTATTTT. Complete variable domain (other parts from reference TRBV7-3 and TRBJ2-3): GAGVSQTPSNKVTEKGKYVELRCDPISGHTALYWYRQSLGQGPEFLIYFQGTGAADDSGLPNDRFFAVRPEGSVSTLKIQRTERGDSAVYLCASSPRGLAGDTQYFGPGTRLTVL.

This clonotype was seen at least ten times. The CDR3 region is CASSNKQGARSYEQYF. DNA of the CDR3: TGTGCCAGCAGTAACAAACAGGGGGCGCGGTCCTACGAGCAGTACTTC. The V call is TRBV6-1, the J call TRBJ2-7; the match to TRBD1 covers 9 bases. Germline loops: CDR1 MNHNS, CDR2 SASEGT. Losses at the gene ends were 5 bases for V and 1 base for J; bases not matched to a gene: 9. The CDR3 is made up of 16 amino acids.

Only a few counts were recorded for this clonotype. The CDR3 is CASSRSGGSDTQYF. The CDR3 DNA follows: TGTGCCAGCAGCCGTAGCGGAGGATCAGATACGCAGTATTTT. The rearrangement joins TRBV7-8 to TRBJ2-3, with a tentative D call TRBD2 (6 bases). This CDR3 has 14 residues. Germline-derived CDR1 and CDR2 are SGHVS and FQNEAQ. V was cut by 5 bases and J by 4 bases, with 13 bases left in between.

This clonotype has ten or more counts. The chain employs TRBV6-1 and TRBJ1-1; D ambiguous. V was shortened by 4 bases and J by 4 bases, with 16 bases between the two germline ends. The germline V gene has CDR1 MNHNS and CDR2 SASEGT. The CDR3 totals 15 residues. The chain's CDR3 is CASSAGQYMGTEAFF. The CDR3 DNA is TGTGCCAGCAGTGCAGGCCAATACATGGGCACTGAAGCTTTCTTT.

This sequence joins TRBV10-3 and TRBJ1-3; TRBD1 matches 9 bases. The V gene's germline CDR1 is ENHRY and CDR2 SYGVKD. CDR3 length: 14 residues. V trimming: 6 bases; J trimming: 4 bases; junction bases outside the gene matches: 4. CDR3 sequence reads: CAIRGTGSGNTIYF. The DNA for the CDR3 is TGTGCCATCAGGGGGACAGGGTCAGGAAACACCATATATTTT.

Many counts were recorded for this clonotype. CDR3 in amino acids: CASSERSGQTYEQYF. The DNA of the CDR3 is TGTGCCAGCAGTGAAAGGTCGGGACAGACCTACGAGCAGTACTTC. The chain carries TRBV6-1 and TRBJ2-7; 7 nucleotides align to TRBD1. V lost 2 bases to trimming and J lost 2 bases; unmatched junction nucleotides: 6. Per the germline V gene, CDR1 is MNHNS and CDR2 is SASEGT. This CDR3 is built from 15 residues.

This clonotype was picked up a small number of times. This chain uses TRBV6-1 with TRBJ2-1, with 7 bases fitting TRBD1. The CDR3 extends over 12 amino acids. CDR1 and CDR2 from the germline V gene are MNHNS and SASEGT. After removal of 10 bases from V and 8 bases from J, the junction contained 8 bases not matched to a gene. The DNA of the CDR3 is TGTGCCATAAGACAGGGTTGGGATGAGCAGTTCTTC. Its translation: CAIRQGWDEQFF.

The chain is built from TRBV7-3 and TRBJ2-3; 7 bases are shared with TRBD2. V lost 5 bases, J lost 4 bases, and 18 bases stayed unmatched. CDR1 and CDR2 (germline): SGHTA, FQGTGA. CDR3 length equals 18 residues. The CDR3 coding sequence is TGTGCCAGCAGCCCCCAGTCCCTCGGACGGGGGGTGCCAGATACGCAGTATTTT. Its protein is CASSPQSLGRGVPDTQYF.